The 26 T cell receptor beta chains given below trace back to one sample, sequenced in a study of identical twins. TCRdb re-derived calls from the 5' RACE reads in MiXCR, one entry per CDR3 protein. This sample has some 1,700,000 distinct CDR3 sequences, with 32% found just once. The sequencing input was cord blood. Receptor source: a newborn girl in good health.

Many counts were recorded for this clonotype. The chain employs TRBV20-1 and TRBJ2-7, with TRBD2 matching over 9 bases. Unmatched junction bases numbered 3, after V lost 4 bases and J lost 2 bases. The V gene's germline CDR1 is DFQATT and CDR2 SNEGSKA (reference sequence). The CDR3 sequence is 13 residues long. In nucleotides, the CDR3 is TGCAGTGCTACCTCTAGCGGGACCTACGAGCAGTACTTC. Protein sequence: CSATSSGTYEQYF.

This clonotype turned up a few times. This sequence joins TRBV11-2 and TRBJ2-3; 14 bases map to TRBD2. The CDR3 runs to 15 residues. The V gene's germline CDR1 is SGHAT and CDR2 FQNNGV. The junction had 3 bases not matched to a gene; V was cut back by 5 bases and J by 5 bases. CDR3 in amino acids: CASSRLAGGQDTQYF. The DNA for the CDR3 is TGTGCCAGCAGCAGACTAGCGGGGGGGCAAGATACGCAGTATTTT. The variable domain in full, with the rest retrieved from reference TRBV11-2 and TRBJ2-3, is EAGVAQSPRYKIIEKRQSVAFWCNPISGHATLYWYQQILGQGPKLLIQFQNNGVVDDSQLPKDRFSAERLKGVDSTLKIQPAKLEDSAVYLCASSRLAGGQDTQYFGPGTRLTVL.

The chain combines TRBV4-2 with TRBJ2-1; D is ambiguous. V was pared by 4 bases and J by 10 bases, with 14 bases between. This CDR3 region has 13 residues. Germline lookup yields CDR1 LGHNA and CDR2 YNFKEQ. In DNA form, the CDR3 reads TGTGCCAGCAGCCTTTACGCAGGTGGCGAGCAGTTCTTC. Protein: CASSLYAGGEQFF.

The chain employs TRBV6-1 and TRBJ2-1, with 7 bases aligning to TRBD1. The CDR3 contains 16 residues. Trimming took 2 bases from V and 0 from J; bases not matched to a gene: 4. Looked up from germline, CDR1 is MNHNS and CDR2 is SASEGT. CDR3 sequence reads: CASSELWDSSYNEQFF. The CDR3 DNA reads TGTGCCAGCAGTGAACTTTGGGACAGCTCCTACAATGAGCAGTTCTTC.

With regard to this clonotype: A read error may produce the germline difference seen at one junction end. This chain connects TRBV5-1 to TRBJ2-7, with D possibly matching TRBD1 (5 bases). In germline, CDR1 is SGHRS, CDR2 YFSETQ. The CDR3 is 14 amino acids. DNA for the CDR3: TGCGCCAGCAGCTTGGATAGGGGTTCCTACAAGCAGTACTTC. Amino acids: CASSLDRGSYKQYF.

The CDR3, as DNA: TGTGCCAGCACCCGGACACTTTCTTCGGAGACCCAGTACTTC. Its protein product is CASTRTLSSETQYF. The J gene is TRBJ2-5, the V gene TRBV5-6, with a possible D match to TRBD1 (5 bases). Germline loops: CDR1 SGHDT, CDR2 YYEEEE. CDR3 size: 14 residues. V was pared by 6 bases and J by 5 bases, with 17 bases between.

This clonotype was seen more than once but under ten times. The genes are TRBV20-1 and TRBJ2-1, with a tentative D call TRBD1 (8 bases). V was cut by 5 bases and J by 0 bases, with 17 bases left in between. This CDR3 contains 16 residues. Germline assignment: CDR1 DFQATT and CDR2 SNEGSKA (reference sequence). The CDR3 DNA reads as TGCAGTGCTTCCGGACAGGGAGGGAGCTCCTACAATGAGCAGTTCTTC. Protein: CSASGQGGSSYNEQFF.

The chain is built from TRBV28 and TRBJ2-5; 7 positions agree with TRBD2. The trim removed 7 bases at V and 13 bases at J, leaving 15 bases unmatched. CDR1 and CDR2 (germline): MDHEN, SYDVKM. CDR3 length: 13 residues. The CDR3 spells CASTQFRTRRLYF. The CDR3 region has the DNA TGTGCCAGCACTCAGTTTAGGACTAGGCGACTGTACTTC. Complete variable domain (other parts from reference TRBV28 and TRBJ2-5): DVKVTQSSRYLVKRTGEKVFLECVQDMDHENMFWYRQDPGLGLRLIYFSYDVKMKEKGDIPEGYSVSREKKERFSLILESASTNQTSMYLCASTQFRTRRLYFGPGTRLLVL.

This rearrangement joins TRBV5-1 to TRBJ1-1; D gene uncertain. In germline, CDR1 is SGHRS, CDR2 YFSETQ. The CDR3 covers 13 residues. V gave up 10 bases and J gave up 1 base, with 14 bases separating them. CDR3 bases: TGCGCCGGAAGGACCGATCCGAACACTGAAGCTTTCTTT. Translation gives CAGRTDPNTEAFF.

The sample holds a few counts of this clonotype. Just one base apart from a much larger clone, this may be a read error. The chain carries TRBV29-1 and TRBJ2-7; TRBD1 matches 9 bases. CDR3 length: 12 residues. Germline CDR1 and CDR2: SQVTM and ANQGSEA. With 5 bases clipped from V and 3 bases from J, the junction kept 2 bases outside the gene matches. The CDR3 DNA reads as TGCAGCGTTTCGACAGGGGGCTACGAGCAGTACTTC. It codes for CSVSTGGYEQYF.

This clonotype was observed a few times. This sequence joins TRBV28 and TRBJ2-5; D is undetermined. The CDR3 length is 14 residues. Looked up from germline, CDR1 is MDHEN and CDR2 is SYDVKM. V was trimmed by 5 bases and J by 7 bases, leaving 17 bases between them. The CDR3 DNA reads as TGTGCCAGCAGTCCCCCCGGAAGATACGGGACCCAGTACTTC. It specifies CASSPPGRYGTQYF. Together with reference TRBV28 and TRBJ2-5, the CDR3 gives the full variable domain: DVKVTQSSRYLVKRTGEKVFLECVQDMDHENMFWYRQDPGLGLRLIYFSYDVKMKEKGDIPEGYSVSREKKERFSLILESASTNQTSMYLCASSPPGRYGTQYFGPGTRLLVL.

The rearrangement joins TRBV7-2 to TRBJ1-1; tentatively, D is TRBD1 (6 bases). CDR3 length equals 15 residues. Trimming pared 6 bases from V and 1 base from J, leaving 15 bases between. CDR1 is SGHTA, CDR2 FQGNSA, per germline. The CDR3 nucleotides read TGTGCCAGCAGGATCAAGGGGGTTGGGAACACTGAAGCTTTCTTT. Its protein is CASRIKGVGNTEAFF.

This clonotype has just a few counts. The rearrangement joins TRBV9 to TRBJ2-3, with 11 nucleotides matching TRBD2. This CDR3 has 16 amino acids. V trimming: 0 bases; J trimming: 3 bases; junction bases outside the gene matches: 3. Germline CDR1 SGDLS, CDR2 YYNGEE. Written as DNA, the CDR3 is TGTGCCAGCAGCGTAGATAGCGGGGGGGCGACAGATACGCAGTATTTT. This translates into CASSVDSGGATDTQYF.

This clonotype was found a few times. This chain links TRBV10-3 with TRBJ1-6, with D perhaps TRBD1 (5 bases). V gave up 4 bases and J gave up 7 bases, with 8 bases separating them. The germline V gene has CDR1 ENHRY and CDR2 SYGVKD. CDR3 length equals 13 residues. In DNA form, the CDR3 reads TGTGCCATCAGTGCTGGGGGAAATTCACCCCTCCACTTT. Translated: CAISAGGNSPLHF.

V and J are TRBV5-1 and TRBJ2-5, with TRBD1 matching 12 bases. The CDR3 totals 11 residues. Germline V gives CDR1 SGHRS, CDR2 YFSETQ. Trimming at V came to 4 bases and at J to 13 bases, leaving 2 bases not matched to a gene. CDR3 coding DNA: TGCGCCAGCAGCGGGGACAGGGGGCTGTACTTC. Its translation is CASSGDRGLYF.

J is TRBJ2-1 and V is TRBV7-2; D ambiguous. Germline CDR1 SGHTA, CDR2 FQGNSA. CDR3 length: 14 residues. The V gene lost 7 bases and the J gene lost 0 bases, with 10 bases spanning the gap. The CDR3, as DNA: TGTGCCAGCAATCAGTTTAGCTCCTACAATGAGCAGTTCTTC. Amino acid sequence: CASNQFSSYNEQFF.

This clonotype occurred a few times. The gene calls are TRBV20-1 and TRBJ2-7; 8 bases are a match to TRBD2. CDR3 length: 14 amino acids. Trimming at V came to 3 bases and at J to 3 bases, leaving 7 bases not matched to a gene. CDR1 is DFQATT, CDR2 SNEGSKA, per germline (reference sequence). The CDR3 DNA sequence: TGCAGTGCTAGCTTAGCGGGAAGCATCTACGAGCAGTACTTC. This sequence encodes CSASLAGSIYEQYF.

The J gene is TRBJ2-3, the V gene TRBV6-1, with D unresolved. The CDR3 length is 14 residues. Trimming removed 7 bases from V and 0 bases from J, with 11 bases in between. Per germline, CDR1 MNHNS and CDR2 SASEGT. The chain's CDR3 is CASTVGPSTDTQYF. For the CDR3, the DNA is TGTGCCAGCACAGTTGGGCCGAGCACAGATACGCAGTATTTT.

This chain links TRBV20-1 with TRBJ2-7; tentative D call: TRBD1 (5 bases). In germline, CDR1 is DFQATT, CDR2 SNEGSKA (reference sequence). This CDR3 has 15 amino acids. V was pared by 6 bases and J by 7 bases, with 25 bases between. The CDR3 DNA follows: TGCAGTGCCGCTCCATCCAGGGCCCCCTATAATGAGCAGTACTTC. Encoded protein: CSAAPSRAPYNEQYF.

The chain has TRBV29-1 and TRBJ2-2; D may be TRBD1 or TRBD2 (5 bases each). V was shortened by 5 bases and J by 6 bases, with 16 bases between the two germline ends. Looked up from germline, CDR1 is SQVTM and CDR2 is ANQGSEA. The CDR3 has 14 amino acids. CDR3 region: CSVRPNGTPGELFF. The DNA of the CDR3 is TGCAGCGTTCGCCCAAACGGGACCCCCGGGGAGCTGTTTTTT.

This clonotype was seen many times. The rearrangement links TRBV27 to TRBJ2-7, with a tentative D call TRBD2 (6 bases). V lost 4 bases to trimming and J lost 7 bases, with 11 bases between them. The CDR3 sequence is 12 residues long. Germline V gives CDR1 MNHEY, CDR2 SMNVEV (reference sequence). CDR3 sequence: CASSSLGGEQYF. The CDR3 coding sequence is TGTGCCAGCAGTTCCCTCGGGGGTGAGCAGTACTTC.

This clonotype appeared a few times. This rearrangement joins TRBV20-1 to TRBJ2-1; D gene uncertain. The CDR3 is made up of 14 amino acids. Germline V gene lookup returns CDR1 DFQATT and CDR2 SNEGSKA (reference sequence). Trimming removed 2 bases from V and 3 bases from J, with 11 bases in between. The CDR3 coding sequence is TGCAGTGCTAGACTACAAGAAGTCTACAATGAGCAGTTCTTC. It yields the protein CSARLQEVYNEQFF.

This chain joins TRBV5-1 and TRBJ2-2; D possibly matches TRBD1 or TRBD2 (5 bases each). V shed 2 bases and J shed 1 base, with 9 bases lying between them. Germline loops: CDR1 SGHRS, CDR2 YFSETQ. This CDR3 has 15 amino acids. The CDR3 region is CASSFTGRNTGELFF. CDR3 bases: TGCGCCAGCAGCTTTACGGGACGGAACACCGGGGAGCTGTTTTTT. The whole variable domain, filled in from reference TRBV5-1 and TRBJ2-2, reads KAGVTQTPRYLIKTRGQQVTLSCSPISGHRSVSWYQQTPGQGLQFLFEYFSETQRNKGNFPGRFSGRQFSNSRSEMNVSTLELGDSALYLCASSFTGRNTGELFFGEGSRLTVL.

The sample holds a few counts of this clonotype. The V and J genes are TRBV9 and TRBJ1-6; D is undetermined. Germline V gene lookup returns CDR1 SGDLS and CDR2 YYNGEE. V was cut by 2 bases and J by 5 bases, with 11 bases left in between. The length of the CDR3 is 15 residues. The CDR3 sequence is CASSVRENNNSPLHF. CDR3 nucleotides: TGTGCCAGCAGCGTTAGGGAGAACAATAATTCACCCCTCCACTTT.

The V and J genes are TRBV20-1 and TRBJ2-4; 7 nucleotides match TRBD1. This CDR3 spans 15 amino acids. V was pared by 2 bases and J by 2 bases, with 6 bases of the junction left unmatched. CDR1 is DFQATT, CDR2 SNEGSKA, per germline (reference sequence). The CDR3 protein is CSARQGVLSKNIQYF. CDR3 in DNA: TGCAGTGCTAGACAGGGGGTCCTGTCCAAAAACATTCAGTACTTC.

V gene TRBV19 combines with J gene TRBJ2-4; 7 bases agree with TRBD2. The J segment lost 0 bases and the V segment lost 4 bases, leaving 6 bases of the junction unmatched. Germline values: CDR1 LNHDA, CDR2 SQIVND (reference sequence). This CDR3 has 16 amino acids. CDR3 in amino acids: CASSRLADLAKNIQYF. In nucleotides, the CDR3 is TGTGCCAGTAGTAGGCTAGCGGACCTAGCCAAAAACATTCAGTACTTC.